The T cell receptor (beta chain) described here comes from a study of cytomegalovirus exposure and HLA in healthy donors. Study-level findings and limits: DRB1 showed the most TCR associations and HLA-C the fewest in a later analysis, as rates varied by HLA locus.

V was shortened by 11 bases and J by 1 base, with 11 bases between the two germline ends. Germline loops: CDR1 MNHEY, CDR2 SMNVEV (reference sequence). The CDR3 consists of 12 residues. A note on this clone: Its antigen is still unknown.

Primers: 60 Vbeta forward and 13 Jbeta reverse. Here immunoSEQ multiplex PCR was the method, and the copy in TCRdb shows in-frame clones only, minus some. The sample yields about 150,000 clones, over 65% seen once. The gene calls are TRBV27 and TRBJ1-1, with TRBD1 as a possible D gene (5 bases). The material sequenced was PBMCs. This TCR was recovered from a woman aged 40 to 50 in good health and CMV-seronegative. CDR3 protein: CAVGHSNTEAFF. The CDR3 nucleotides read TGTGCCGTTGGACACTCGAACACTGAAGCTTTCTTT.